A selection of T cell receptor beta chains follows, all from one sample in a study of cytomegalovirus exposure and HLA in healthy donors. Produced via immunoSEQ multiplex PCR; TCRdb's table is partial and in-frame only. Counted here are 100,000 to 150,000 clones, 80% occurring once; the ten biggest clones make up 1% to 1.5%. Sequenced sample: PBMCs. All receptors derive from a female donor in good health and CMV-seronegative. CDR3s include the opening cysteine and the closing phenylalanine or tryptophan. D genes are given only for firm matches. Not all rows give a size; the values are once, few, many and, for expanded clones, a class.

>NA|TRBJ1-1|NA|TRBV11-2
TGTGCCAGCAGCCGGAGGGGGGGGGCGAACACTGAAGCTTTCTTT
CASSRRGGANTEAFF
>NA|TRBJ1-2|NA|TRBV6-1
TGTGCCAGCCACCGGGACACTGAGAACTATGGCTACACCTTC
CASHRDTENYGYTF
>NA|TRBJ1-1|NA|TRBV7-9
TGTGCCAGCAGCCGGTCAGGGGTCCGAACTGAAGCTTTCTTT
CASSRSGVRTEAFF
>TRBD1|TRBJ2-2|NA|TRBV6-5
TGTGCCAGCAGCCTACTGGGACAGGGGATCGGGGAGCTGTTTTTT
CASSLLGQGIGELFF
>TRBD1|TRBJ1-3|NA|TRBV18
TGTGCCAGCTCACCATCGGGACAGCGAACAGGAAACACCATATATTTT
CASSPSGQRTGNTIYF
>TRBD1|TRBJ1-2|NA|TRBV5-1
TGCGCCAGCAGCTTGAAAGCGGCCCCCCAGGGACAGGAGACCGGCTACACCTTC
CASSLKAAPQGQETGYTF
>NA|TRBJ2-5|NA|TRBV5-4
TGTGCCAGCGGTTCCCGCGGGCCAAGCAGTCTAGAGACCCAGTACTTC
CASGSRGPSSLETQYF
>NA|TRBJ2-7|NA|TRBV5-8
TGTGCCAGCAGCCTGGCAGGAGAGGGATACGAGCAGTACTTC
CASSLAGEGYEQYF
>TRBD2|TRBJ2-7|NA|TRBV7-8
TGTGCCAGCAGCCCAAGCGGGGGTTTACCCTACGAGCAGTACTTC
CASSPSGGLPYEQYF
>TRBD2|TRBJ2-7|NA|TRBV30
TGTGCCTGGATCCGAAAGCGGGGGGGAGTGTACGAGCAGTACTTC
CAWIRKRGGVYEQYF
>NA|TRBJ1-1|NA|TRBV30
TGTGCCTGGGGCCGGGGAGAAGCTTTCTTT
CAWGRGEAFF
>TRBD1|TRBJ2-5|NA|TRBV27
TGTGCCAGCAACCATTTAGGGCAGGGGGCCCAAGAGACCCAGTACTTC
CASNHLGQGAQETQYF
>TRBD2|TRBJ2-7|few|TRBV2
TGTGCCAGCATCCCCCTTCTACAGCGGGAGGGCTTATTCGGGGAGTACTTC
CASIPLLQREGLFGEYF
>NA|TRBJ2-1|once|TRBV11-2
TGTGCCAGCAGCTTAGGTCAGGGTGCGTTCAATGAGCAGTTCTTC
CASSLGQGAFNEQFF
>NA|TRBJ1-6|NA|TRBV9
TGTGCCAGCAGCCCCGAGACAGGCATTTCACCCCTCCACTTT
CASSPETGISPLHF
>NA|TRBJ1-5|NA|TRBV14
TGTGCCAGCAGCCAAGCCCCTCTGAGGTATCAGCCCCAGCATTTT
CASSQAPLRYQPQHF
>TRBD1|TRBJ1-3|NA|TRBV12-5
TGTACTAGTGGTTTGGTAGGGGACAGGGCTCTCAACACCATATATTTT
CTSGLVGDRALNTIYF
>NA|TRBJ2-7|NA|TRBV7-9
TGTTCCAGCAGCTTATGGGCTAGGACAAGCTCCTACGAGCAGTACTTC
CSSSLWARTSSYEQYF
>NA|TRBJ1-1|NA|TRBV5-1
TGCGCCAGCAGCGGGAGCGATATGAACACTGAAGCTTTCTTT
CASSGSDMNTEAFF
>NA|TRBJ2-5|NA|TRBV18
TGTGCCAGCTCACCAGGCAGCCAAGAGACCCAGTACTTC
CASSPGSQETQYF
>TRBD1|TRBJ1-5|once|TRBV7-8
TGTGCCAGCAGCTTAGCGTCAGGGGGTTTCAATCAGCCCCAGCATTTT
CASSLASGGFNQPQHF
>TRBD2|TRBJ2-1|NA|TRBV7-3
TGTGCCAGCAGCTCGCGGGGAAGCGGGAGTCGCAATGAGCAGTTCTTC
CASSSRGSGSRNEQFF
>TRBD2|TRBJ2-1|NA|TRBV5-4
TGTGCCAGCAGCTCTAGCGGCCCTGGGGGGAATGAGCAGTTCTTC
CASSSSGPGGNEQFF
>TRBD1|TRBJ1-1|NA|TRBV7-8
TGTGCCAGCAGCTTAGCGCAGGGGGTGGTTGAAGCTTTCTTT
CASSLAQGVVEAFF
>NA|TRBJ2-1|NA|TRBV5-4
TGTGCCAGCAGCCCACCGAGGACTTCTCTCAATGAGCAGTTCTTC
CASSPPRTSLNEQFF
>TRBD2|TRBJ2-1|NA|TRBV27
TGTGCCAGCAGGACTAGCTTCGATGAGCAGTTCTTC
CASRTSFDEQFF
>TRBD2|TRBJ2-7|NA|TRBV18
TGTGCCAGCTCACCACCGTCGGGGGGTCCCTACGAGCAGTACTTC
CASSPPSGGPYEQYF
>NA|TRBJ2-5|NA|TRBV14
TGTGCCAGCAGCCAGACCGTCGGACTTTTCTTCTCCGAAGAGACCCAGTACTTC
CASSQTVGLFFSEETQYF
>TRBD2|TRBJ2-5|NA|TRBV11-2
TGTGCCAGCAGCTTGTCGACTAGCGGGGGCCAAGAGACCCAGTACTTC
CASSLSTSGGQETQYF
>NA|TRBJ1-1|NA|TRBV28
TGTGCCAGCAGTTTAAGGCCAGGGCTAAGGAACACTGAAGCTTTCTTT
CASSLRPGLRNTEAFF
>NA|TRBJ2-3|NA|TRBV5-1
TGCGCCAGCAGCTCAGACAGAAGCACAGATACGCAGTATTTT
CASSSDRSTDTQYF
>NA|TRBJ2-7|few|TRBV28
TGTGCCAGCAGTTCCGGGACCTACGAGCAGTACTTC
CASSSGTYEQYF
>NA|TRBJ1-3|NA|TRBV9
TGTGCCAGCAGCGTAGCTAGACAGAACTCTGGAAACACCATATATTTT
CASSVARQNSGNTIYF
>NA|TRBJ1-5|NA|TRBV19
TGTGCCAGTAGTATAACGGATCAGCCCCAGCATTTT
CASSITDQPQHF
>NA|TRBJ2-1|NA|TRBV2
TGTGCCAGCAGTGAATCCCGGACAGACGGGCCCGAGCAGTTCTTC
CASSESRTDGPEQFF
>TRBD1|TRBJ2-5|once|TRBV5-1
TGCGCCAGCAGCAAACAGGGGCAAGAGACCCAGTACTTC
CASSKQGQETQYF
>NA|TRBJ2-1|NA|TRBV5-1
TGCGCCAGCAGTGAGGGTCAGAGAAGCTCCTACAATGAGCAGTTCTTC
CASSEGQRSSYNEQFF